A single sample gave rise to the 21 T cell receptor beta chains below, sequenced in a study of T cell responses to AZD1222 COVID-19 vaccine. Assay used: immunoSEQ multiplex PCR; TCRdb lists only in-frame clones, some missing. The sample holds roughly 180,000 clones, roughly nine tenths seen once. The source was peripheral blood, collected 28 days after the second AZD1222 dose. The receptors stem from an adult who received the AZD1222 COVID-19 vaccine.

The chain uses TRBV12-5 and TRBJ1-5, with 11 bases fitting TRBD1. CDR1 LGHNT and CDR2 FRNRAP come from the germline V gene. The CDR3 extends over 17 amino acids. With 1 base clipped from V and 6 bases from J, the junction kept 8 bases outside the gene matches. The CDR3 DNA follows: TGTGCTAGTGGTTTGGAGGTGCGGACAGGGGGCTCTCAGCCCCAGCATTTT. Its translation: CASGLEVRTGGSQPQHF.

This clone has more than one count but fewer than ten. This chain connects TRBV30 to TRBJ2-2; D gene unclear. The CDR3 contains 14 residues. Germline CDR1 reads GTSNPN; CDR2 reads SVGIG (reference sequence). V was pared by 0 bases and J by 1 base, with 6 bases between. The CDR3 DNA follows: TGTGCCTGGAGTGTAATGGTGAACACCGGGGAGCTGTTTTTT. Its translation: CAWSVMVNTGELFF.

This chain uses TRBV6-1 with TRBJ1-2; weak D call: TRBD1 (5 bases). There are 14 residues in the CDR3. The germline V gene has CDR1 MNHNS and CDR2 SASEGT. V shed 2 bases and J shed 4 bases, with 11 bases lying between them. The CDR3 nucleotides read TGTGCCAGCAGTGAATCCCCGGGGGGCTATGGCTACACCTTC. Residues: CASSESPGGYGYTF.

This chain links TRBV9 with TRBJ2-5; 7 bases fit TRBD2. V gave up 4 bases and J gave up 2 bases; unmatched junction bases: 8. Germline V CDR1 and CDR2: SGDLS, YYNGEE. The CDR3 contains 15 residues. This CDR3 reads CASSSPGRGQETQYF. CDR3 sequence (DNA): TGTGCCAGCAGCTCCCCGGGGAGGGGACAAGAGACCCAGTACTTC.

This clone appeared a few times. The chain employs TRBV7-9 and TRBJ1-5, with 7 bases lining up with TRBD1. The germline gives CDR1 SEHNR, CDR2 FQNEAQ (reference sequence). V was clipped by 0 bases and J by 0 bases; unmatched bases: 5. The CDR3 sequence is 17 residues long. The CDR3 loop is CASSLAGTADSNQPQHF. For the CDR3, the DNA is TGTGCCAGCAGCTTAGCAGGGACAGCCGATAGCAATCAGCCCCAGCATTTT.

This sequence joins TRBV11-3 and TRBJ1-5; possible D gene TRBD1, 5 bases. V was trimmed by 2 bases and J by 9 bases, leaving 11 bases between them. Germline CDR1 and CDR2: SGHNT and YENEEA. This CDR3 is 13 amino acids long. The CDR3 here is CASSLNGARPQHF. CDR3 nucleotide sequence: TGTGCCAGCAGCTTAAATGGGGCGCGGCCCCAGCATTTT.

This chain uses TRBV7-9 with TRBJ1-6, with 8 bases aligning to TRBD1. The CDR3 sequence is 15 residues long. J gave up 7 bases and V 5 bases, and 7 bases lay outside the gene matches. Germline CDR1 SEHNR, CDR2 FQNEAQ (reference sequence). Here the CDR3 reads CASSGMGQANSPLHF. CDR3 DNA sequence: TGTGCCAGCAGCGGGATGGGACAGGCAAATTCACCCCTCCACTTT.

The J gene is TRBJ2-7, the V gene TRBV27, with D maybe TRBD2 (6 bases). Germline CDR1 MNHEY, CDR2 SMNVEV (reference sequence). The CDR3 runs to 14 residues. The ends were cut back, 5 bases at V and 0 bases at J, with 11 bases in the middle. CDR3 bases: TGTGCCAGCAGTCCCTTGGGGGGCTCCTACGAGCAGTACTTC. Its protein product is CASSPLGGSYEQYF.

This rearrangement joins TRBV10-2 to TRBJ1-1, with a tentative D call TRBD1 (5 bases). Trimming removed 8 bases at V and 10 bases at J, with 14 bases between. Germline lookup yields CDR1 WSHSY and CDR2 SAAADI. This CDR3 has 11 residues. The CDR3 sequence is CASRGAWAAFF. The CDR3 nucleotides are TGCGCCAGCCGTGGGGCATGGGCAGCTTTCTTT.

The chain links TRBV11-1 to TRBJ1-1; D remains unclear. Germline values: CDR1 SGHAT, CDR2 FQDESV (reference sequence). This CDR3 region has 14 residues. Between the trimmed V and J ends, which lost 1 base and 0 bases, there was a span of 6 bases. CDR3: CASSLDMMNTEAFF. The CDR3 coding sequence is TGTGCCAGCAGCTTAGACATGATGAACACTGAAGCTTTCTTT.

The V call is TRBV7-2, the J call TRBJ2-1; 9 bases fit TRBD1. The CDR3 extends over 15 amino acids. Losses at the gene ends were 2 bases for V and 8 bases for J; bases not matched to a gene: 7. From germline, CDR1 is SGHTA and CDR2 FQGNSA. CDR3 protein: CASSLSGQGTDEQFF. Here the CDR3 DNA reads TGTGCCAGCAGCTTATCGGGACAGGGCACGGATGAGCAGTTCTTC.

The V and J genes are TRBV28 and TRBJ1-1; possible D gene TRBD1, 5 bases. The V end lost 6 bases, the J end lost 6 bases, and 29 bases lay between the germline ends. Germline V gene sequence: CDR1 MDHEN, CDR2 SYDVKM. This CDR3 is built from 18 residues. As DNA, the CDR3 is TGTGCCAGCAGCGACTTAACGGGACGGTCCCTAACAAGGGCTGAAGCTTTCTTT. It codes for CASSDLTGRSLTRAEAFF.

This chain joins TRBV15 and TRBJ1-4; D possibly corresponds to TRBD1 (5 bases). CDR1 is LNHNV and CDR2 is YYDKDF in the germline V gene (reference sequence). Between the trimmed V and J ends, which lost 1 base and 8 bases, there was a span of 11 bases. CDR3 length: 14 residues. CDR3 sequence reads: CATSRGGVGEKLFF. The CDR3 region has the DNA TGTGCCACCAGCAGAGGGGGGGTAGGAGAAAAACTGTTTTTT.

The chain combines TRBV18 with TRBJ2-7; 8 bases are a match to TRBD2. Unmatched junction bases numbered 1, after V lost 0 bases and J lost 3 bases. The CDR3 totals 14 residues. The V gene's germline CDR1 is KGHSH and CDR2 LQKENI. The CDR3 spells CASSPPAGGYEQYF. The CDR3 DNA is TGTGCCAGCTCACCACCGGCGGGAGGCTACGAGCAGTACTTC. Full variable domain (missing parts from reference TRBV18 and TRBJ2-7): NAGVMQNPRHLVRRRGQEARLRCSPMKGHSHVYWYRQLPEEGLKFMVYLQKENIIDESGMPKERFSAEFPKEGPSILRIQQVVRGDSAAYFCASSPPAGGYEQYFGPGTRLTVT.

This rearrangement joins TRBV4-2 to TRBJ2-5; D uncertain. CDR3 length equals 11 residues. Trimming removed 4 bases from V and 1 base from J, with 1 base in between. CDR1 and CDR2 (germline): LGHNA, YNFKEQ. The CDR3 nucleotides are TGTGCCAGCAGCCTCCAAGAGACCCAGTACTTC. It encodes CASSLQETQYF.

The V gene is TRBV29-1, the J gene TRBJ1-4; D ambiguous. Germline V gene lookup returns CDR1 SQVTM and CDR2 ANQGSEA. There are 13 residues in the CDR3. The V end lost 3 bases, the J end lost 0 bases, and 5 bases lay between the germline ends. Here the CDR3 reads CSVERATNEKLFF. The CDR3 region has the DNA TGCAGCGTTGAGCGGGCAACTAATGAAAAACTGTTTTTT.

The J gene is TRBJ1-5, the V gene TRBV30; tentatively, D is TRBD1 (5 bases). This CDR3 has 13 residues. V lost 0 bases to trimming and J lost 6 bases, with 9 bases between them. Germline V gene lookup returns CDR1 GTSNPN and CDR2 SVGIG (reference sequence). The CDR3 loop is CAWSVRELQPQHF. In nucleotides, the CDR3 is TGTGCCTGGAGTGTCAGGGAACTTCAGCCCCAGCATTTT.

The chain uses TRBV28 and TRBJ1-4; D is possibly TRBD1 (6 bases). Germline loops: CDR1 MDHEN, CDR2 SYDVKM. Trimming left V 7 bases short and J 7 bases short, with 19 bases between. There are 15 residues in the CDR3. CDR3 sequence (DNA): TGTGCCAGCACCGGGTCGGGGGCGTGGAGTGAAAAACTGTTTTTT. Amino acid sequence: CASTGSGAWSEKLFF. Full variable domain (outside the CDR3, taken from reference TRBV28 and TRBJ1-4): DVKVTQSSRYLVKRTGEKVFLECVQDMDHENMFWYRQDPGLGLRLIYFSYDVKMKEKGDIPEGYSVSREKKERFSLILESASTNQTSMYLCASTGSGAWSEKLFFGSGTQLSVL.

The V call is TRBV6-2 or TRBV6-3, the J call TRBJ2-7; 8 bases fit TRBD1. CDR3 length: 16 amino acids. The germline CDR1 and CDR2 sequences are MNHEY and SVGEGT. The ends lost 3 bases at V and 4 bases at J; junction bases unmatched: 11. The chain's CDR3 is CASSYNGRRGQYEQYF. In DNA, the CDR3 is TGTGCCAGCAGTTATAACGGGCGCAGGGGGCAATACGAGCAGTACTTC.

CDR3 nucleotide sequence: TGTGCCTCTATGAGGGGCGGCAATCAGCCCCAGCATTTT. Translating it yields CASMRGGNQPQHF. V gene TRBV12-3 or TRBV12-4 combines with J gene TRBJ1-5; tentatively, D is TRBD1 (5 bases). The length of the CDR3 is 13 residues. Trimming pared 11 bases from V and 2 bases from J, leaving 13 bases between.

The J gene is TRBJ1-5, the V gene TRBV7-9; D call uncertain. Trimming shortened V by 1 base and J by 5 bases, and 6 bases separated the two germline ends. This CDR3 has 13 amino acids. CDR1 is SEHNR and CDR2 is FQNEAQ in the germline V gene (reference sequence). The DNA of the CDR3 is TGTGCCAGCAGCTTAGGCAAGGATCAGCCCCAGCATTTT. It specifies CASSLGKDQPQHF.